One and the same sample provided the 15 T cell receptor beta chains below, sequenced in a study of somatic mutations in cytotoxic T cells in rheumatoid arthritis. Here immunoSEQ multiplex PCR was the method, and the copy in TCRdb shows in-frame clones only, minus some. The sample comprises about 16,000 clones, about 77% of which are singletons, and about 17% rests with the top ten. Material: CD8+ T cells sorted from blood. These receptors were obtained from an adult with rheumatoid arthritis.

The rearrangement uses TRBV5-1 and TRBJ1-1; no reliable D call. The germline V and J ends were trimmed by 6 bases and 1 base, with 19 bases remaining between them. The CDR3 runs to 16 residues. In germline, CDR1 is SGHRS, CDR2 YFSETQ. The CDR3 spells CASNLGSAGENTEAFF. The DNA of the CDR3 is TGCGCCAGCAACCTTGGGTCGGCAGGAGAGAACACTGAAGCTTTCTTT.

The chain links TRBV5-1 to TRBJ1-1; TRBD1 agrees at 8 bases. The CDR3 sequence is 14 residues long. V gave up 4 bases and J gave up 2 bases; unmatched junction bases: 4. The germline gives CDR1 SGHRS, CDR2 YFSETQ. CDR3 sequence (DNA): TGCGCCAGCAGCCTATCAGGGGGCAACACTGAAGCTTTCTTT. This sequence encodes CASSLSGGNTEAFF.

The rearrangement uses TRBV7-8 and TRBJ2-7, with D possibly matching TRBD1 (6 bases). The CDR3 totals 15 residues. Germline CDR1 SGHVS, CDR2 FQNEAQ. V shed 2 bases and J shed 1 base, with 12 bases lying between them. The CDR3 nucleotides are TGTGCCAGCAGCTTATATCAGGGGAGTTCCTACGAGCAGTACTTC. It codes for CASSLYQGSSYEQYF.

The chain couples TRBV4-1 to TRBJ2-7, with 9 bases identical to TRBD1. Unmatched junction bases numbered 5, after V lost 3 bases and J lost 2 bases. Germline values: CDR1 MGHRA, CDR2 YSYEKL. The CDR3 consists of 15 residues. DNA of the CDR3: TGCGCCAGCAGCCAGCCGGGACAGGGACCCTACGAGCAGTACTTC. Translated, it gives CASSQPGQGPYEQYF.

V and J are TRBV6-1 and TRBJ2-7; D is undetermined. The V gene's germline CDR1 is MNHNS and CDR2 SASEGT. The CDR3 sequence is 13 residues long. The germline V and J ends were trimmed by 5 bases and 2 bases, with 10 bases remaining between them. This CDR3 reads CASSSLGPYEQYF. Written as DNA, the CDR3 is TGTGCCAGCAGTAGCCTTGGTCCCTACGAGCAGTACTTC.

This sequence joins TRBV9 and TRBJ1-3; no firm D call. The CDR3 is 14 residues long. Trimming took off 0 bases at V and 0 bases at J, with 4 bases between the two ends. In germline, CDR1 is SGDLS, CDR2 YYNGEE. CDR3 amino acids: CASSVERSGNTIYF. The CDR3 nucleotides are TGTGCCAGCAGCGTAGAGCGCTCTGGAAACACCATATATTTT.

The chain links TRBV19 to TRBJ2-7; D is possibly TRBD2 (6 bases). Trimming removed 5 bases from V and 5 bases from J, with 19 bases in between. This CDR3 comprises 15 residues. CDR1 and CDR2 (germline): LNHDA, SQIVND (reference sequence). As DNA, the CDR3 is TGTGCCAGTAGTGATCCCCTCTGGGGGAGGAACGAGCAGTACTTC. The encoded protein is CASSDPLWGRNEQYF.

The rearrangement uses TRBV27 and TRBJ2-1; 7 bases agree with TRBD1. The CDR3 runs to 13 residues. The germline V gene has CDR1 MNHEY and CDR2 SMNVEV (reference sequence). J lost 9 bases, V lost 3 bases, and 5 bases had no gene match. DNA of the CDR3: TGTGCCAGCAGTTTGCTTACAGGGGCTGAGCAGTTCTTC. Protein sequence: CASSLLTGAEQFF.

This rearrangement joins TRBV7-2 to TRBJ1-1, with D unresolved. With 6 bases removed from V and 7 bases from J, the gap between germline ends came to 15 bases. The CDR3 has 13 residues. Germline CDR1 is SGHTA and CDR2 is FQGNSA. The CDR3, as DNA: TGTGCCAGCAGGAGGGAGTCTAATCTTGAAGCTTTCTTT. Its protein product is CASRRESNLEAFF.

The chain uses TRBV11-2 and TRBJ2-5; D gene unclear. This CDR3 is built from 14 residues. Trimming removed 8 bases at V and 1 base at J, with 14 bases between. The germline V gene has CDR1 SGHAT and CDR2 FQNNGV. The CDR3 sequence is CASYKDGSQETQYF. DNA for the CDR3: TGTGCCAGCTACAAAGACGGTTCCCAAGAGACCCAGTACTTC. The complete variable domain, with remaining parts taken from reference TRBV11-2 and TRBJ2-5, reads EAGVAQSPRYKIIEKRQSVAFWCNPISGHATLYWYQQILGQGPKLLIQFQNNGVVDDSQLPKDRFSAERLKGVDSTLKIQPAKLEDSAVYLCASYKDGSQETQYFGPGTRLLVL.

CDR3 sequence (DNA): TGTGCCAGCAGCTTGACCACGGGACCCTACAATGAGCAGTTCTTC. This gives the protein CASSLTTGPYNEQFF. The rearrangement uses TRBV5-5 and TRBJ2-1, with D tentatively TRBD1 or TRBD2 (5 bases each). CDR1 is SGHKS, CDR2 YYEKEE, per germline (reference sequence). Between the trimmed V and J ends, which lost 1 base and 2 bases, there was a span of 10 bases. The CDR3 is made up of 15 amino acids.

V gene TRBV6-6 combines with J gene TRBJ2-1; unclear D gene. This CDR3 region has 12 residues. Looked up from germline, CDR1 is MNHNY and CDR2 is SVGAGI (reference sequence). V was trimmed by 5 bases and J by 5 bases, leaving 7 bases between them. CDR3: CASSPLNNEQFF. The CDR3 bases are TGTGCCAGCAGTCCCTTGAACAATGAGCAGTTCTTC.

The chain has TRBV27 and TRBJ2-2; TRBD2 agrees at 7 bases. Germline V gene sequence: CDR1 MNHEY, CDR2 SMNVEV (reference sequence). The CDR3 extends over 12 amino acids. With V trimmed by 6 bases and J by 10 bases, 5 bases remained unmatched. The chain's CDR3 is CASSYGGVELFF. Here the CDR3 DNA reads TGTGCCAGCAGCTATGGGGGGGTGGAGCTGTTTTTT.

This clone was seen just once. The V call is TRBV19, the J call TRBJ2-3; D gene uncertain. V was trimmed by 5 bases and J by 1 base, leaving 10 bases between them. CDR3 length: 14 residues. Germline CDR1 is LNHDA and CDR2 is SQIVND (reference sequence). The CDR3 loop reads CASSYQARTDTQYF. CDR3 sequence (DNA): TGTGCCAGTAGTTACCAGGCCCGCACAGATACGCAGTATTTT.

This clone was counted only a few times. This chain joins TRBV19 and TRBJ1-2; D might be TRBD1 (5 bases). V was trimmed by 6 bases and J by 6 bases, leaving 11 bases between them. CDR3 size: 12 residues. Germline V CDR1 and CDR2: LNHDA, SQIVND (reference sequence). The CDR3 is CASSAGPHGYTF. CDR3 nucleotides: TGTGCCAGTAGCGCAGGGCCCCATGGCTACACCTTC.